Presented here are 20 T cell receptor beta chains from one specimen sequenced in a study of T cell responses to AZD1222 COVID-19 vaccine. Assay used: immunoSEQ multiplex PCR; TCRdb lists only in-frame clones, some missing. Of 140,000 to 150,000 clones in the sample, roughly 85% were seen once. Sequencing was performed on peripheral blood, taken on day 0 of AZD1222 vaccination. The source is an adult in good health.

The table lists this clone with a count of one. V is TRBV6-6 and J is TRBJ2-7; 8 bases match TRBD1. The trim removed 7 bases at V and 5 bases at J, leaving 13 bases unmatched. This CDR3 is 15 amino acids long. Germline V gives CDR1 MNHNY, CDR2 SVGAGI (reference sequence). CDR3: CASTLGRQGIHEQYF. CDR3 coding DNA: TGTGCCAGCACCTTGGGGAGACAGGGGATCCACGAGCAGTACTTC.

The chain links TRBV19 to TRBJ2-7; TRBD1 matches 8 bases. The CDR3 is 13 amino acids. V shed 5 bases and J 2 bases; nucleotides not matched to a gene: 2. Germline V gene sequence: CDR1 LNHDA, CDR2 SQIVND (reference sequence). The CDR3 here is CASSEDRAYEQYF. The CDR3 coding sequence is TGTGCCAGTAGTGAGGACAGGGCCTACGAGCAGTACTTC.

The chain couples TRBV29-1 to TRBJ2-5, with D perhaps matching TRBD2 (6 bases). The CDR3 contains 12 residues. The ends were cut back, 4 bases at V and 0 bases at J, with 6 bases in the middle. CDR1 SQVTM and CDR2 ANQGSEA come from the germline V gene. CDR3 sequence: CSVGTNQETQYF. The CDR3 bases are TGCAGCGTTGGGACTAACCAAGAGACCCAGTACTTC.

This clone was recorded only once. The chain joins TRBV9 to TRBJ2-3; a possible D gene is TRBD2 (5 bases). Germline V gene data show CDR1 as SGDLS and CDR2 as YYNGEE. The CDR3 totals 16 residues. Deletions cut 0 bases from V and 3 bases from J, with 14 bases between. CDR3 in amino acids: CASSVGPPRGTDTQYF. In DNA form, the CDR3 reads TGTGCCAGCAGCGTAGGCCCGCCCAGAGGGACAGATACGCAGTATTTT.

This chain connects TRBV9 to TRBJ1-1; D gene ambiguous. Trimming removed 0 bases at V and 3 bases at J, with 12 bases between. Germline CDR1 is SGDLS and CDR2 is YYNGEE. The CDR3 extends over 15 amino acids. CDR3 sequence (DNA): TGTGCCAGCAGCGTAGGAGAGGGTTTGGACACTGAAGCTTTCTTT. Residues: CASSVGEGLDTEAFF.

The chain has TRBV5-1 and TRBJ1-5, with 7 positions matching TRBD1. Germline CDR1 SGHRS, CDR2 YFSETQ. V gave up 1 base and J gave up 7 bases; unmatched junction bases: 5. The CDR3 contains 14 residues. The CDR3 spells CASSLNTGEQPQHF. DNA for the CDR3: TGCGCCAGCAGCTTGAATACAGGGGAGCAGCCCCAGCATTTT. The variable domain in full, completed from reference TRBV5-1 and TRBJ1-5, reads KAGVTQTPRYLIKTRGQQVTLSCSPISGHRSVSWYQQTPGQGLQFLFEYFSETQRNKGNFPGRFSGRQFSNSRSEMNVSTLELGDSALYLCASSLNTGEQPQHFGDGTRLSIL.

The chain joins TRBV12-5 to TRBJ2-1; D uncertain. Trimming removed 2 bases from V and 5 bases from J, with 4 bases in between. Germline assignment: CDR1 LGHNT and CDR2 FRNRAP. This CDR3 has 12 residues. The CDR3 here is CASGLTDNEQFF. CDR3 bases: TGTGCTAGTGGTTTGACGGACAATGAGCAGTTCTTC.

With respect to this clone: At one end, the junction sequence differs from germline, possibly due to a read error. The chain is built from TRBV19 and TRBJ1-4, with a tentative D call TRBD1 (5 bases). The CDR3 has 14 amino acids. Per germline, CDR1 LNHDA and CDR2 SQIVND (reference sequence). As DNA, the CDR3 is TGTGCCAGCCTCAAGGGCAGGGCGAGGTTGAAAACTGTTTTT. Its translation is CASLKGRARLKTVF.

The J gene is TRBJ1-6, the V gene TRBV2; D may be TRBD1 (5 bases). The CDR3 spans 13 residues. V lost 11 bases and J lost 5, with 13 bases in between. Germline V gene sequence: CDR1 SNHLY, CDR2 FYNNEI. The CDR3 reads CAGRTSDNSPLHF. The CDR3 DNA follows: TGTGCCGGCCGGACATCCGATAATTCACCCCTCCACTTT.

The chain links TRBV7-9 to TRBJ1-5, with 7 bases lining up with TRBD1. V lost 1 base, J lost 0 bases, and 12 bases stayed unmatched. The CDR3 is made up of 19 amino acids. Germline CDR1 is SEHNR and CDR2 is FQNEAQ (reference sequence). In DNA form, the CDR3 reads TGTGCCAGCAGCTTAGGAATCGGCAGGGGGAAAGATAGCAATCAGCCCCAGCATTTT. This sequence encodes CASSLGIGRGKDSNQPQHF. Using reference TRBV7-9 and TRBJ1-5 for the parts outside the CDR3, the full variable domain is DTGVSQNPRHKITKRGQNVTFRCDPISEHNRLYWYRQTLGQGPEFLTYFQNEAQLEKSRLLSDRFSAERPKGSFSTLEIQRTEQGDSAMYLCASSLGIGRGKDSNQPQHFGDGTRLSIL.

The gene calls are TRBV4-1 and TRBJ2-1; no reliable D call. In germline, CDR1 is MGHRA, CDR2 YSYEKL. Trimming took 3 bases from V and 0 from J, leaving 12 bases between them. CDR3 length: 16 amino acids. CDR3 amino acids: CASSQGRLRSYNEQFF. In DNA form, the CDR3 reads TGCGCCAGCAGCCAGGGCCGCTTGCGCTCCTACAATGAGCAGTTCTTC.

This sequence joins TRBV29-1 and TRBJ2-1, with D tentatively TRBD1 or TRBD2 (6 bases each). With 1 base removed from V and 7 bases from J, the gap between germline ends came to 14 bases. The CDR3 consists of 14 residues. CDR1 SQVTM and CDR2 ANQGSEA come from the germline V gene. CDR3 protein: CSVEGGQGRNEQFF. The CDR3 DNA reads as TGCAGCGTTGAAGGGGGACAAGGGAGGAATGAGCAGTTCTTC.

The gene calls are TRBV7-9 and TRBJ1-5, with 7 positions matching TRBD1. The V gene end was trimmed by 6 bases and the J gene end by 0 bases; junction bases not matched to a gene: 5. Germline lookup yields CDR1 SEHNR and CDR2 FQNEAQ (reference sequence). The CDR3 sequence is 15 residues long. The CDR3 DNA reads TGTGCCAGCAGTTCTCAGGGGGGTAGCAATCAGCCCCAGCATTTT. Amino acids: CASSSQGGSNQPQHF.

This clone has a handful of counts. The sample has other DNA sequences that encode this CDR3 too. The CDR3 loop reads CASSVEGTGELFF. The CDR3 bases are TGTGCCAGCAGCGTAGAAGGCACCGGGGAGCTGTTTTTT. The chain is built from TRBV9 and TRBJ2-2, with D uncertain. The length of the CDR3 is 13 residues. Germline V gives CDR1 SGDLS, CDR2 YYNGEE. V lost 0 bases and J lost 4, with 4 bases in between.

V and J are TRBV7-9 and TRBJ1-5, with D unclear. The ends were cut back, 5 bases at V and 0 bases at J, with 11 bases in the middle. Germline CDR1 reads SEHNR; CDR2 reads FQNEAQ (reference sequence). The CDR3 sequence is 15 residues long. CDR3 in amino acids: CASSPPGISNQPQHF. The CDR3 coding sequence is TGTGCCAGCAGCCCCCCCGGGATTAGCAATCAGCCCCAGCATTTT.

The J gene is TRBJ1-1, the V gene TRBV7-8, with 7 nucleotides matching TRBD1. The CDR3 runs to 16 residues. Germline lookup yields CDR1 SGHVS and CDR2 FQNEAQ. With 4 bases clipped from V and 4 bases from J, the junction kept 12 bases outside the gene matches. This chain's CDR3 is CASSSSSVGQATEAFF. The CDR3 DNA sequence: TGTGCCAGCAGCTCCAGTAGCGTCGGACAGGCCACTGAAGCTTTCTTT.

The chain links TRBV12-3 or TRBV12-4 to TRBJ1-3; no firm D call. This CDR3 region has 13 residues. Trimming pared 3 bases from V and 3 bases from J, leaving 6 bases between. CDR3 DNA: TGTGCCAGCAGTTTGCGGGTTGGAAACACCATATATTTT. Translating gives CASSLRVGNTIYF.

V gene TRBV30 combines with J gene TRBJ2-3; D not resolved. CDR1 is GTSNPN and CDR2 is SVGIG in the germline V gene (reference sequence). V lost 7 bases, J lost 0 bases, and 11 bases lay in between. The CDR3 runs 13 residues. The CDR3 coding sequence is TGTGCCTCCGGAACTGCTAGCACAGATACGCAGTATTTT. Translation gives CASGTASTDTQYF.

The chain combines TRBV2 with TRBJ1-2; 7 nucleotides line up with TRBD1. CDR3 size: 15 residues. Germline lookup yields CDR1 SNHLY and CDR2 FYNNEI. V lost 10 bases, J lost 6 bases, and 17 bases stayed unmatched. CDR3 region: CAIPGIGGFVDGYTF. The CDR3 DNA is TGTGCCATCCCGGGTATAGGGGGCTTTGTGGATGGCTACACCTTC. The variable domain in full, completed from reference TRBV2 and TRBJ1-2, reads EPEVTQTPSHQVTQMGQEVILRCVPISNHLYFYWYRQILGQKVEFLVSFYNNEISEKSEIFDDQFSVERPDGSNFTLKIRSTKLEDSAMYFCAIPGIGGFVDGYTFGSGTRLTVV.

The chain joins TRBV5-8 to TRBJ1-2; 7 bases align to TRBD1. The V gene's germline CDR1 is SGHTS and CDR2 YDEGEE. This CDR3 comprises 14 residues. V trimming: 0 bases; J trimming: 8 bases; junction bases outside the gene matches: 7. CDR3: CASSLGQGVDGYTF. For the CDR3, the DNA is TGTGCCAGCAGCTTGGGGCAGGGGGTAGACGGCTACACCTTC.